These 19 T cell receptor beta chains came from one sample sequenced in a study of blood T cell repertoires in COVID-19. Clones were sequenced by immunoSEQ multiplex PCR, and TCRdb holds only the in-frame ones, with some missing. The table shows 200,000 to 250,000 clones, with 84% occurring only once. The specimen was PBMCs or T cells enriched from blood (not recorded which). Source of these receptors: a woman aged 40-49 years who had recovered from COVID-19.

J is TRBJ1-5 and V is TRBV12-3 or TRBV12-4; 8 positions match TRBD1. The junction had 4 bases not matched to a gene; V was cut back by 5 bases and J by 7 bases. This CDR3 contains 13 residues. CDR3 DNA sequence: TGTGCCAGCAGTGGACAGGGAGGACAGCCCCAGCATTTT. Translated: CASSGQGGQPQHF.

V usage is TRBV5-5 and J usage is TRBJ1-1; D gene uncertain. Trimming removed 4 bases from V and 7 bases from J, with 11 bases in between. The CDR3 length is 12 residues. Germline V gives CDR1 SGHKS, CDR2 YYEKEE (reference sequence). The CDR3 bases are TGTGCCAGCAGCCCCCCCGCGGTTGAAGCTTTCTTT. It specifies CASSPPAVEAFF.

The rearrangement joins TRBV27 to TRBJ1-1; TRBD1 is a possible D gene (6 bases). Germline V gene sequence: CDR1 MNHEY, CDR2 SMNVEV (reference sequence). The CDR3 extends over 14 amino acids. V was pared by 4 bases and J by 5 bases, with 14 bases between. The chain's CDR3 is CASSYRGGNTEAFF. The CDR3 DNA sequence: TGTGCCAGCAGTTATCGAGGGGGTAATACTGAAGCTTTCTTT.

The chain couples TRBV28 to TRBJ2-7, with D possibly being TRBD2 (5 bases). V was clipped by 1 base and J by 6 bases, with 16 bases between them. Germline CDR1 and CDR2: MDHEN and SYDVKM. This CDR3 region has 15 residues. The DNA for the CDR3 is TGTGCCAGCAGTTTATCTACGGGAACGGGCCCCGAGCAGTACTTC. Amino acids: CASSLSTGTGPEQYF.

The chain combines TRBV7-6 with TRBJ1-1, with D unclear. This CDR3 spans 11 amino acids. In germline, CDR1 is SGHVS, CDR2 FNYEAQ. The V end lost 6 bases, the J end lost 5 bases, and 7 bases lay between the germline ends. In nucleotides, the CDR3 is TGTGCCAGCAGAGGAGGTACTGAAGCTTTCTTT. Protein: CASRGGTEAFF.

This clone was seen more than once but under ten times. The chain has TRBV7-9 and TRBJ1-1, with a tentative D call TRBD1 (5 bases). Trimming shortened V by 3 bases and J by 4 bases, and 15 bases separated the two germline ends. Germline V gives CDR1 SEHNR, CDR2 FQNEAQ (reference sequence). The CDR3 has 15 amino acids. The CDR3 bases are TGTGCCAGCAGCTTTTTCGGGGCGGGAGGCACTGAAGCTTTCTTT. Protein sequence: CASSFFGAGGTEAFF. The full variable domain, its missing parts supplied by reference TRBV7-9 and TRBJ1-1, is DTGVSQNPRHKITKRGQNVTFRCDPISEHNRLYWYRQTLGQGPEFLTYFQNEAQLEKSRLLSDRFSAERPKGSFSTLEIQRTEQGDSAMYLCASSFFGAGGTEAFFGQGTRLTVV.

This clone was detected many times. J is TRBJ1-2 and V is TRBV5-1; the D is unclear. CDR3 length equals 13 residues. V was shortened by 5 bases and J by 0 bases, with 8 bases between the two germline ends. Germline V gene lookup returns CDR1 SGHRS and CDR2 YFSETQ. The CDR3 DNA sequence: TGCGCCAGCAGAACACCGCCTAACTATGGCTACACCTTC. Protein product: CASRTPPNYGYTF.

This chain uses TRBV12-3 or TRBV12-4 with TRBJ2-1; D might be TRBD2 (6 bases). V lost 6 bases and J 11 bases, leaving 11 bases between the germline ends. The CDR3 is made up of 11 amino acids. CDR3 sequence reads: CASSSGTQQFF. CDR3 coding DNA: TGTGCCAGCAGCTCCGGGACTCAGCAGTTCTTC.

The CDR3 sequence: CASSEAVPTGKSPLHF. CDR3 nucleotide sequence: TGTGCCAGCAGTGAAGCGGTTCCCACAGGGAAGTCACCCCTCCACTTT. This chain links TRBV6-1 with TRBJ1-6; the D gene is possibly TRBD1 (6 bases). The germline CDR1 and CDR2 sequences are MNHNS and SASEGT. Trimming removed 0 bases at V and 10 bases at J, with 16 bases between. The CDR3 extends over 16 amino acids.

This clone was seen only a few times. The gene calls are TRBV28 and TRBJ1-5; D remains unclear. Germline assignment: CDR1 MDHEN and CDR2 SYDVKM. Trimming pared 2 bases from V and 7 bases from J, leaving 6 bases between. The CDR3 sequence is 12 residues long. DNA of the CDR3: TGTGCCAGCAGTTTAAACAGCCAGCCCCAGCATTTT. Amino acids: CASSLNSQPQHF.

This rearrangement joins TRBV13 to TRBJ2-1, with D tentatively TRBD2 (6 bases). The CDR3 consists of 14 residues. V was pared by 1 base and J by 7 bases, with 11 bases between. CDR1 is PRHDT, CDR2 FYEKMQ, per germline (reference sequence). CDR3 region: CASSLAGVRNEQFF. CDR3 bases: TGTGCCAGCAGCTTAGCGGGAGTAAGGAATGAGCAGTTCTTC.

The rearrangement uses TRBV15 and TRBJ2-3; 7 bases are shared with TRBD2. The germline V gene encodes CDR1 LNHNV and CDR2 YYDKDF (reference sequence). The V segment lost 7 bases and the J segment 0 bases; nucleotides outside the gene matches: 4. CDR3 length equals 14 residues. The CDR3 is CATTPGGSTDTQYF. Here the CDR3 DNA reads TGTGCCACCACCCCGGGGGGAAGCACAGATACGCAGTATTTT.

The CDR3 protein is CASSLTDEAFF. The CDR3 DNA reads as TGCGCCAGCAGCTTGACAGATGAAGCTTTCTTT. V gene TRBV5-1 combines with J gene TRBJ1-1; no clear D gene. The CDR3 covers 11 residues. Looked up from germline, CDR1 is SGHRS and CDR2 is YFSETQ. The V end was cut by 1 base, the J end by 7 bases, with 5 bases between. The whole variable domain, filled in from reference TRBV5-1 and TRBJ1-1, reads KAGVTQTPRYLIKTRGQQVTLSCSPISGHRSVSWYQQTPGQGLQFLFEYFSETQRNKGNFPGRFSGRQFSNSRSEMNVSTLELGDSALYLCASSLTDEAFFGQGTRLTVV.

This chain uses TRBV19 with TRBJ1-5; D possibly corresponds to TRBD1 (6 bases). The germline gives CDR1 LNHDA, CDR2 SQIVND (reference sequence). Deletions cut 3 bases from V and 0 bases from J, with 12 bases between. The CDR3 length is 16 residues. The chain's CDR3 is CASSMRGGYSNQPQHF. CDR3 DNA sequence: TGTGCCAGTAGTATGAGGGGGGGATATAGCAATCAGCCCCAGCATTTT.

This clone was seen repeatedly, ten times or more. The gene calls are TRBV15 and TRBJ2-2; no clear D gene. From germline, CDR1 is LNHNV and CDR2 YYDKDF (reference sequence). The CDR3 consists of 14 residues. The ends were cut back, 0 bases at V and 4 bases at J, with 6 bases in the middle. CDR3 nucleotides: TGTGCCACCAGCAGAGAGCACGGCACCGGGGAGCTGTTTTTT. It codes for CATSREHGTGELFF.

The chain joins TRBV28 to TRBJ1-2; 7 bases align to TRBD1. Trimming took 2 bases from V and 5 from J; bases not matched to a gene: 5. The CDR3 loop spans 14 amino acids. The germline V gene has CDR1 MDHEN and CDR2 SYDVKM. CDR3 sequence: CASSLGRGRYGYTF. The CDR3 DNA is TGTGCCAGCAGTTTAGGCAGGGGGAGGTATGGCTACACCTTC.

J is TRBJ2-1 and V is TRBV7-9; TRBD2 agrees at 9 bases. The germline CDR1 and CDR2 sequences are SEHNR and FQNEAQ (reference sequence). J lost 15 bases, V lost 1 base, and 10 bases had no gene match. The CDR3 runs 14 residues. The CDR3, as DNA: TGTGCCAGCAGCTTAGAAACCGCGGGAGGGCCCCCGTTCTTC. It specifies CASSLETAGGPPFF.

The chain has TRBV9 and TRBJ1-1; 8 positions match TRBD1. This CDR3 spans 15 amino acids. In germline, CDR1 is SGDLS, CDR2 YYNGEE. The J segment lost 3 bases and the V segment lost 0 bases, leaving 4 bases of the junction unmatched. The CDR3: CASSVGQGLDTEAFF. CDR3 DNA sequence: TGTGCCAGCAGCGTAGGACAGGGGTTGGACACTGAAGCTTTCTTT.

This clone has just one count. The chain uses TRBV19 and TRBJ2-1; 8 bases match TRBD1. The CDR3 is made up of 16 amino acids. V shed 5 bases, J shed 1 base, and the junction held 7 bases outside the gene matches. The germline gives CDR1 LNHDA, CDR2 SQIVND (reference sequence). The CDR3 region is CASSSQGAGSYNEQFF. CDR3 coding DNA: TGTGCCAGTAGTTCCCAGGGGGCTGGGTCCTACAATGAGCAGTTCTTC.